The rows below give T cell receptor beta chains drawn from one sample of a study of graft-versus-host responses after intestinal transplantation. Sequencing was performed with immunoSEQ multiplex PCR; in TCRdb, only in-frame clones are kept and a portion is missing. The sample contains 20,000 to 25,000 clones, approximately 93% of which appear only once. Specimen: PBMCs, collected 156 days after intestinal transplant. Source of these receptors: a human patient who received an intestinal transplant, so some T cells may come from the graft donor. The CDR3 runs from the conserved cysteine through the conserved F or W.

V gene,J gene,CDR3 protein
TRBV18,TRBJ2-7,CASSPRLAGTYEQYF
TRBV11-2,TRBJ2-1,CASSLAPAGRGNEQFF
TRBV5-6,TRBJ1-1,CASSLAWEEAFF
TRBV11-2,TRBJ1-2,CASSWRWGLGYGYTF
TRBV6-5,TRBJ1-6,CASSFRDLFNSPLHF
TRBV4-2,TRBJ2-5,CASSQDMAAQETQYF
TRBV11-2,TRBJ2-1,CASSLENRANRNEQFF
TRBV27,TRBJ2-1,CASTNGLAPYNEQFF
TRBV5-1,TRBJ2-7,CASSPGQGLSYEQYF
TRBV5-6,TRBJ2-7,CASSLEHYRGHHEQYF
TRBV6-1,TRBJ2-7,CASSPQTAYEQYF
TRBV4-2,TRBJ2-7,CASSHGAGYYEQYF
TRBV5-1,TRBJ2-2,CASGGRDTGELFF
TRBV11-2,TRBJ1-6,CASSLISGGNSPLHF
TRBV5-1,TRBJ2-5,CASSLGSGPYQETQYF
TRBV29-1,TRBJ2-1,CSADRGRYNEQFF
TRBV4-3,TRBJ1-1,CASSQEAPTGRYPMNTEAFF
TRBV10-1,TRBJ1-1,CASSESNCRAPMNTEAFF
TRBV6-1,TRBJ2-2,CASSWDTGEAGELFF
TRBV5-1,TRBJ2-7,CASSLEGTPYEQYF
TRBV5-5,TRBJ2-5,CASSLFGTGLGQETQYF
TRBV5-1,TRBJ1-4,CASSPGAGPGEKLFF
TRBV7-9,TRBJ2-3,CASSQVWDLTDTQYF
TRBV25-1,TRBJ2-1,CASSELGGSYYNEQFF
TRBV13,TRBJ1-1,CASSPTWQGPTEAFF
TRBV4-2,TRBJ1-3,CASSQGRNTGNTIYF
TRBV18,TRBJ2-5,CASSLAGVGETQYF
TRBV7-7,TRBJ2-6,CASSSITSGANVLTF
TRBV28,TRBJ2-3,CATRRVPTDTQYF
TRBV27,TRBJ2-1,CASSLGGRNYYYYNEQFF
TRBV14,TRBJ2-7,CASSQVGSQQYF
TRBV7-9,TRBJ2-7,CASRSLPGQGAVYEQYF
TRBV19,TRBJ1-1,CASSIVGTREAFF
TRBV7-9,TRBJ2-3,CASSLTGGSTDTQYF
TRBV19,TRBJ2-7,CASSMVLAWYEQYF
TRBV11-2,TRBJ2-7,CASRGTSGQYEQYF
TRBV7-9,TRBJ2-1,CASSLRQGDYNEQFF